These 9 T cell receptor beta chains were all obtained from the same sample, sequenced in a study of post-analysis software for immune sequencing data. Findings and limits, study-wide: Comparison of patients with controls showed five TRBV segments more frequent in patients, TRBV5-6, TRBV5-1 and TRBV20-1 among them.

Their specific antigens are unknown. Unique molecular identifiers had been added to the TCR beta cDNA libraries. TCRdb processed the PCR reads anew with MiXCR; each CDR3 protein has one entry. The repertoire has hundreds of thousands of distinct CDR3 sequences, 25% to 30% of them found once; the top ten carry around 0.56%. The specimen sequenced was blood. These receptors all stem from a girl aged 10 to 17 with multiple sclerosis.

Details on this clonotype: Compared with germline, one end of the junction differs, possibly owing to a read error. This chain links TRBV6-2 or TRBV6-3 with TRBJ2-1; unclear D gene. CDR1 and CDR2 (germline): MNHEY, SVGEGT. There are 12 residues in the CDR3. CDR3 nucleotide sequence: TGTACCAGCAGTTCGCCCCTAAGCAGGCAGTTCTTC. It encodes CTSSSPLSRQFF.

This clonotype was counted at least ten times. The CDR3 coding sequence is TGCAGCGTTAGGACGGGTAACCTGGAGCAGTACTTC. Protein: CSVRTGNLEQYF. This chain joins TRBV29-1 and TRBJ2-7; D ambiguous. This CDR3 spans 12 amino acids. Per the germline V gene, CDR1 is SQVTM and CDR2 is ANQGSEA. Trimming stripped 5 bases from V and 7 bases from J, with 15 bases between.

This clonotype was detected ten times or more. CDR3 in DNA: TGTGCCAGCAGCCATCATCGGACCCGAACTAGCGGTTCCTACAATGAGCAGTTCTTC. This codes for CASSHHRTRTSGSYNEQFF. The chain couples TRBV7-9 to TRBJ2-1, with 8 bases fitting TRBD2. The V and J ends lost 5 bases and 1 base, in that order; junction bases with no gene match: 16. The germline V gene encodes CDR1 SEHNR and CDR2 FQNEAQ (reference sequence). There are 19 residues in the CDR3.

This chain uses TRBV20-1 with TRBJ1-1, with 7 positions matching TRBD1. The trim removed 6 bases at V and 1 base at J, leaving 14 bases unmatched. This CDR3 region has 16 residues. Germline CDR1 DFQATT, CDR2 SNEGSKA (reference sequence). CDR3 sequence reads: CSAPLGAGGGNTEAFF. The CDR3 bases are TGCAGTGCCCCACTAGGTGCAGGGGGGGGGAACACTGAAGCTTTCTTT.

The genes are TRBV5-1 and TRBJ2-3, with D tentatively TRBD1 (6 bases). Germline CDR1 and CDR2: SGHRS and YFSETQ. Trimming cost V 5 bases and J 3 bases, with 13 bases left between them. CDR3 size: 14 residues. The chain's CDR3 is CASSNREETDTQYF. Here the CDR3 DNA reads TGCGCCAGCAGTAACAGGGAAGAGACAGATACGCAGTATTTT.

This clonotype was seen only a few times. This chain uses TRBV25-1 with TRBJ2-5, with TRBD2 as a possible D gene (5 bases). Trimming stripped 0 bases from V and 5 bases from J, with 13 bases between. Germline lookup yields CDR1 MGHDK and CDR2 SYGVNS. The CDR3 is made up of 15 amino acids. The CDR3 nucleotides are TGTGCCAGCAGTGAATATGTCGGGGAGAGGGAGACCCAGTACTTC. Translation: CASSEYVGERETQYF.

This clonotype was observed a few times. The V and J genes are TRBV18 and TRBJ2-7, with D perhaps matching TRBD1 or TRBD2 (5 bases each). The germline gives CDR1 KGHSH, CDR2 LQKENI. The CDR3 contains 15 residues. V was cut by 3 bases and J by 0 bases, with 12 bases left in between. The DNA of the CDR3 is TGTGCCAGCTCACCTATACCAGGGACCTCCTACGAGCAGTACTTC. Translated, it gives CASSPIPGTSYEQYF.

As to this clonotype: A much more abundant neighbour one base away suggests this may be a read error. The chain links TRBV7-9 to TRBJ2-6; a possible D gene is TRBD2 (6 bases). The germline CDR1 and CDR2 sequences are SEHNR and FQNEAQ (reference sequence). This CDR3 region has 16 residues. V lost 4 bases and J 5 bases, leaving 15 bases between the germline ends. In DNA form, the CDR3 reads TGTGCCAGCAGCTCTACCGAGGGAGGTAGGGCCAACGTCCTGACTTTC. It is translated as CASSSTEGGRANVLTF.

This clonotype was found a few times. J is TRBJ2-3 and V is TRBV15, with 10 bases matching TRBD1. The CDR3 sequence is 14 residues long. Germline trimming cut 8 bases from V and 2 bases from J; bases unmatched to any gene: 4. In germline, CDR1 is LNHNV, CDR2 YYDKDF (reference sequence). CDR3 loop: CATQDRGNTDTQYF. In DNA, the CDR3 is TGTGCCACCCAGGACAGGGGGAACACAGATACGCAGTATTTT.